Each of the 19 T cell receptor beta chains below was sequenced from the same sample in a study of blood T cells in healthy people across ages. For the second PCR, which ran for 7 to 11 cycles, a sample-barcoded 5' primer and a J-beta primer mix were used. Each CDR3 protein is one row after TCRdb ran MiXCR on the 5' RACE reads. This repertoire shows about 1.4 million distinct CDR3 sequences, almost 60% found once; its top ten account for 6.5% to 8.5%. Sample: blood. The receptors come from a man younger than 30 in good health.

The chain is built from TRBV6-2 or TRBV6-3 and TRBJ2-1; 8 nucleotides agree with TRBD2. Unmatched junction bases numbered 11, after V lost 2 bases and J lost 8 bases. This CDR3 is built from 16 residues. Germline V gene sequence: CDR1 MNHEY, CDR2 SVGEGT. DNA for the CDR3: TGTGCCAGCAGTTACGTGGCTGGCGGGGGGATTGATGAGCAGTTCTTC. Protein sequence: CASSYVAGGGIDEQFF.

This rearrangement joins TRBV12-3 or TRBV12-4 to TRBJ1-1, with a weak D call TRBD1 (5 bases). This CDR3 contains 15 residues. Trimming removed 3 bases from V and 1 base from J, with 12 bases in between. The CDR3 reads CASSLGEAGNTEAFF. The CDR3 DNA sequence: TGTGCCAGCAGTTTGGGGGAGGCTGGGAACACTGAAGCTTTCTTT.

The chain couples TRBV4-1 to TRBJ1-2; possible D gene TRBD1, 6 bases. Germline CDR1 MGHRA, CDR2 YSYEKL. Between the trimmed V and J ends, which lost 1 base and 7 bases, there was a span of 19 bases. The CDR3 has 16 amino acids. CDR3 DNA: TGCGCCAGCAGCCAAGGTTCCGCGGGTGTAGGGGGTGGCTACACCTTC. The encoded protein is CASSQGSAGVGGGYTF.

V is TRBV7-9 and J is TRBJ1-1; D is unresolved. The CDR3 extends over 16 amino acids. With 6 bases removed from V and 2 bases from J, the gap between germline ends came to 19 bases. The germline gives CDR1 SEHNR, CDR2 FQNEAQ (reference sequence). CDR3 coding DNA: TGTGCCAGCAGTTTGCGCTTTGGAGGAGATAACACTGAAGCTTTCTTT. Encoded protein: CASSLRFGGDNTEAFF.

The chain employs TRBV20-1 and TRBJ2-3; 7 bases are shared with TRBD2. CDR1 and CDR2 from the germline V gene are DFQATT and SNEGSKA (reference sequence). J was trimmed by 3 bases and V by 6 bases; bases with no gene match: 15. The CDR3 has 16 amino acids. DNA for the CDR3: TGCAGTGCGCCCATAAGGCCCAGCGGGAAGACAGATACGCAGTATTTT. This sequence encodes CSAPIRPSGKTDTQYF.

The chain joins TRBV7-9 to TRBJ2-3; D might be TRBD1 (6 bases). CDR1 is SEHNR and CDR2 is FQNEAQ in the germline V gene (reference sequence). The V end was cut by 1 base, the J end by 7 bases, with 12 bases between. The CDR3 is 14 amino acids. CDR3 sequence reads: CASSLVTRGYTQYF. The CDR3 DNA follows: TGTGCCAGCAGCTTAGTGACCAGGGGCTATACGCAGTATTTT.

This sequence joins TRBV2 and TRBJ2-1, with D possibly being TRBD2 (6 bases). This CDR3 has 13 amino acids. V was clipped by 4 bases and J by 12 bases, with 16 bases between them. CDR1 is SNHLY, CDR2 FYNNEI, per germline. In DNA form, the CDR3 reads TGTGCCAGCAGTGCAGTTAGCGGTTTGGGGCAGTTCTTC. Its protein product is CASSAVSGLGQFF.

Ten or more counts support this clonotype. CDR3 DNA sequence: TGCAGCGTTGGAGCATCGGTAGGTGCGTCCTACGAGCAGTACTTC. Protein product: CSVGASVGASYEQYF. V gene TRBV29-1 combines with J gene TRBJ2-7; no firm D call. This CDR3 contains 15 residues. CDR1 and CDR2 from the germline V gene are SQVTM and ANQGSEA. The V end lost 4 bases, the J end lost 1 base, and 17 bases lay between the germline ends.

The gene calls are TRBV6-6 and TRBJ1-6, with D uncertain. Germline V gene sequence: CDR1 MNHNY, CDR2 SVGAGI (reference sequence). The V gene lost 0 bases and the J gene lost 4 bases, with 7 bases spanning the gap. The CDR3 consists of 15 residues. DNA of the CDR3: TGTGCCAGCAGTTACTCGGTGGCTTATAATTCACCCCTCCACTTT. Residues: CASSYSVAYNSPLHF.

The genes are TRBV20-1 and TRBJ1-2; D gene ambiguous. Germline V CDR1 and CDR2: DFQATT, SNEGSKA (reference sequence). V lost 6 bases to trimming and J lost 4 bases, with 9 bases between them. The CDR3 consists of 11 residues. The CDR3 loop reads CSASPSYGYTF. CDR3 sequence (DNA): TGCAGTGCGAGCCCAAGCTATGGCTACACCTTC.

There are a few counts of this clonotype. Here the CDR3 reads CSARPSGGVGGNTIYF. CDR3 nucleotide sequence: TGCAGTGCTAGGCCCTCAGGGGGTGTTGGAGGAAACACCATATATTTT. The genes are TRBV20-1 and TRBJ1-3, with 7 positions matching TRBD1. This CDR3 is 16 amino acids long. Per germline, CDR1 DFQATT and CDR2 SNEGSKA (reference sequence). The trim removed 3 bases at V and 4 bases at J, leaving 12 bases unmatched.

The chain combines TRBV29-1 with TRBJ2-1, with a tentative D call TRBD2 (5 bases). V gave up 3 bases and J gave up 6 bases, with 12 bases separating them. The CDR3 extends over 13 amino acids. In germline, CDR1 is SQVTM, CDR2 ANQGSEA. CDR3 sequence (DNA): TGCAGCGTTGATCTTAGCGACGGCAATGAGCAGTTCTTC. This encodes CSVDLSDGNEQFF.

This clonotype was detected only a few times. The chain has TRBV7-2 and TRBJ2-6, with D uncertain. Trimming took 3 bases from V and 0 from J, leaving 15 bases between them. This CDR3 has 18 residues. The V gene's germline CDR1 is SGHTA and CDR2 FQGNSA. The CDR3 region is CASSFKGSYPSGANVLTF. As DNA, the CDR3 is TGTGCCAGCAGCTTTAAGGGAAGTTATCCCTCTGGGGCCAACGTCCTGACTTTC.

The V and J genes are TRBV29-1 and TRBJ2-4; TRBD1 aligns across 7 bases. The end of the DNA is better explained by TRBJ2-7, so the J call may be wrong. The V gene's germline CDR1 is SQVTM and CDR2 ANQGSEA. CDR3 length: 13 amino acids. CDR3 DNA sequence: TGCAGCGTTTGGGCCAGGGGGACCTACGAGCAGTACTTC. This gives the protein CSVWARGTYEQYF.

CDR3 in amino acids: CASRGGDTDNSPLHF. In DNA, the CDR3 is TGTGCCAGCAGGGGAGGGGATACGGATAATTCACCCCTCCACTTT. J is TRBJ1-6 and V is TRBV27; D might be TRBD1 (5 bases). This CDR3 comprises 15 residues. Between the trimmed V and J ends, which lost 6 bases and 5 bases, there was a span of 14 bases. The V gene's germline CDR1 is MNHEY and CDR2 SMNVEV (reference sequence).

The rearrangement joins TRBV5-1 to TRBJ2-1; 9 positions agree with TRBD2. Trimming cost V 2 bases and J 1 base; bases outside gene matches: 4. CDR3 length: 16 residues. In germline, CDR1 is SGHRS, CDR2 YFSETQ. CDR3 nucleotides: TGCGCCAGCAGCTTCAAGCGGGGGGATTCCTACAATGAGCAGTTCTTC. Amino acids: CASSFKRGDSYNEQFF.

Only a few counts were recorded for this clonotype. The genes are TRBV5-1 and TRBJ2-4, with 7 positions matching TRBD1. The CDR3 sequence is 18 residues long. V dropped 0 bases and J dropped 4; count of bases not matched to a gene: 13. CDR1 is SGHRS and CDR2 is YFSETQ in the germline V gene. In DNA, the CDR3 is TGCGCCAGCAGCTTGGTCGTCGGCGTTGGGACAGCGAAAAACATTCAGTACTTC. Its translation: CASSLVVGVGTAKNIQYF.

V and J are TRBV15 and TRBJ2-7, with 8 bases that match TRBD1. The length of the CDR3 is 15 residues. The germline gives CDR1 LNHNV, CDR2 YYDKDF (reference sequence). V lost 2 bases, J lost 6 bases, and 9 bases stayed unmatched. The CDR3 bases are TGTGCCACCAGCAGACGCCGAGGACAGGGTGGCGAGCAGTACTTC. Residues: CATSRRRGQGGEQYF.

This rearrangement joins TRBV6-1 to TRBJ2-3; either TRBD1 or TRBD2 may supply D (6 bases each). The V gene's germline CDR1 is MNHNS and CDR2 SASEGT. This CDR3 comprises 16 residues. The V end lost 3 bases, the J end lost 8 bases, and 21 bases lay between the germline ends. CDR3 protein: CASSDRLGGSRGTQYF. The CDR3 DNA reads TGTGCCAGCAGTGACCGACTAGGGGGTTCTCGGGGTACGCAGTATTTT.